The rows below give T cell receptor beta chains drawn from one sample of a study of blood T cell repertoires in COVID-19. Data came from immunoSEQ multiplex PCR; TCRdb stores just in-frame clones and leaves some out. The data hold fewer than 500,000 clones, with approximately 87% observed a single time. The sample taken for sequencing was PBMCs or T cells enriched from blood (not recorded which). Source of these receptors: a man aged 25 to 40 who had recovered from COVID-19. The CDR3 runs from the conserved cysteine through the conserved F or W. D genes are given only for firm matches. Clone size is stated in some rows and not others, as once, few, many or a class when expanded.

.	TRBD1	TRBJ1-5	13	TRBV11-3	TGTGCCAGCAGCTTAGATCGCGGACAGGGGTCCCCTTTT	CASSLDRGQGSPF
.	.	TRBJ1-6	14	TRBV4-2	TGTGCCAGCAGGCCTCCAGGGCTTAATTCACCCCTCCACTTT	CASRPPGLNSPLHF
.	TRBD1	TRBJ1-3	17	TRBV7-2	TGTGCCAGCAGCTTCGGACAGGTTCTCTTCTCTGGAAACACCATATATTTT	CASSFGQVLFSGNTIYF
few	TRBD2	TRBJ2-2	16	TRBV18	TGTGCCAGCTCCCCCCGGGGGGGCGCAGAAACCGGGGAGCTGTTTTTT	CASSPRGGAETGELFF
.	.	TRBJ2-7	14	TRBV13	TGTGCCAGCAGCTTACCGGGCAGGGAGGAAGAGCAGTACTTC	CASSLPGREEEQYF
once	.	TRBJ2-7	14	TRBV9	TGTGCCAGCAGCAACGGGGGGCAACCTTACGAGCAGTACTTC	CASSNGGQPYEQYF
.	TRBD1	TRBJ1-4	14	TRBV7-6	TGTGCCAGCAGCTCACCGGGACAGGGTGAAAAACTGTTTTTT	CASSSPGQGEKLFF
few	TRBD2	TRBJ2-5	17	TRBV7-9	TGTGCCAGCAGCCTGGGACTAACCTTTATGTACCAAGAGACCCAGTACTTC	CASSLGLTFMYQETQYF
.	TRBD1	TRBJ2-7	16	TRBV9	TGTGCCAGCAGCGTACTCCCGACAGGGCAGGTCTACGAGCAGTACTTC	CASSVLPTGQVYEQYF
many	TRBD2	TRBJ2-3	15	TRBV6-1	TGTGCCAGCAGTGACGAGCTAGCGGGGGCAGATACGCAGTATTTT	CASSDELAGADTQYF
.	.	TRBJ1-5	19	TRBV19	TGTGCCAGTAGTCCCGCGGGGGGACCCTCTCTATATAGCAATCAGCCCCAGCATTTT	CASSPAGGPSLYSNQPQHF
.	.	TRBJ1-1	13	TRBV18	TGTGCCAGCTCACCATCGGGGGGGACTGAAGCTTTCTTT	CASSPSGGTEAFF
once	TRBD1	TRBJ1-1	14	TRBV6-5	TGTGCCAGCAGCCCCCACAGGGGGCGAACTGAAGCTTTCTTT	CASSPHRGRTEAFF
.	.	TRBJ1-2	12	TRBV25-1	TGTGCCAGCAGTGAACACAGCTATGGCTACACCTTC	CASSEHSYGYTF
.	.	TRBJ1-1	12	TRBV27	TGTGCCAGCAGTAATAACAGGGTTGAAGCTTTCTTT	CASSNNRVEAFF
.	TRBD2	TRBJ2-3	15	TRBV2	TGTGCCAGCAGTCCTCGGACTAGCGGGGGGCGGACGCAGTATTTT	CASSPRTSGGRTQYF
.	.	TRBJ1-4	15	TRBV3-1/TRBV3-2	TGTGCCAGCAGTATAAGAGCTGGACTCCGAGAAAAACTGTTTTTT	CASSIRAGLREKLFF
.	.	TRBJ1-2	12	TRBV24-1	TGTGCCACCGATTCAAGACTGAATGGCTACACCTTC	CATDSRLNGYTF
.	.	TRBJ2-3	16	TRBV5-1	TGCGCCAGCAGCTTGGAGGGCCCCCGGGGAACAGATACGCAGTATTTT	CASSLEGPRGTDTQYF
.	TRBD2	TRBJ2-3	15	TRBV7-9	TGTGCCAGCAGCACCCTTAAGCGGGGTGCAGATACGCAGTATTTT	CASSTLKRGADTQYF
.	.	TRBJ1-1	16	TRBV21-1	TGTGCCAGCAGTAAGCTCATTGAGATCATGAACACTGAAGCTTTCTTT	CASSKLIEIMNTEAFF
.	.	TRBJ2-7	15	TRBV18	TGTGCCAGCTCACCAATGAGACGGAGCTCCTACGAGCAGTACTTC	CASSPMRRSSYEQYF